This T cell receptor beta chain was sequenced during a study of T cells in localized non-small cell lung cancer. Worth noting for this clone: Its specificity is unknown.

The method was immunoSEQ multiplex PCR; TCRdb's version includes in-frame clones alone and lacks a portion of them. This table has about 16,000 clones, 70% to 90% appearing once. Germline CDR1 reads MNHNS; CDR2 reads SASEGT. The CDR3 length is 10 residues. Trimming pared 6 bases from V and 11 bases from J, leaving 10 bases between. Study results and limitations: Without multi-region sequencing, intratumor heterogeneity could not be excluded.

The chain uses TRBV6-1 and TRBJ2-5; tentatively, D is TRBD1 or TRBD2 (5 bases each). The sequences come from peripheral blood, collected before any cancer treatment. This receptor was taken from a female donor older than 55 with stage III squamous cell lung carcinoma. The CDR3 DNA reads TGTGCCAGCAGCTTCAGGGAGCAGTACTTC. Its protein product is CASSFREQYF.